This T cell receptor beta chain is drawn from a study of T cells in localized non-small cell lung cancer. The CDR3 contains 17 residues. A remark on this clone: Its cognate antigen is unknown.

Assay: immunoSEQ multiplex PCR; the TCRdb copy retains only in-frame clones and omits some. The table shows 20,000 to 25,000 clones, with 70% to 90% occurring only once. Notes on the study in general: Adjacent lung exhibited a median of about 50 among the 100 most abundant tumor clones. Patients showing higher blood T cell density tended to see longer overall survival.

This TCR derives from a female donor older than 55 with stage I lung adenocarcinoma. The specimen was peripheral blood, collected before any cancer treatment. The chain couples TRBV21-1 to TRBJ1-2. TRBV21-1 is labeled a pseudogene. CDR3: CASSKGAAVREAYGYTF. In DNA form, the CDR3 reads TGTGCCAGCAGCAAAGGAGCGGCAGTCAGAGAAGCCTATGGCTACACCTTC.